This paragraph reports one T cell receptor beta chain. The antigen remains unidentified. This sample stems from a study of T cells expressing NK-cell markers. Study-level information: In sorted CD3+CD56+NKG2C+, CD3+CD56+NKG2C- and CD3+CD56-NKG2C+ T cells, TCR beta repertoires were obtained. Notes on the study in general: For over five donors, the dominant NKG2C+ clonotypes made up about 1.0-8% of their CD8+ T cells. A few donors likewise had their CD3+CD56-NKG2C+ fraction led by these clonotypes.

CDR3 length: 16 residues. CDR1 and CDR2 (germline): SGHNT, YYREEE (reference sequence). What made the TCR beta cDNA was 5'RACE template switching with UMIs. TCRdb reanalyzed the 5' RACE reads and collapses them to one entry per CDR3 protein, without DNA. With roughly 120,000 distinct CDR3 sequences in the sample, the ten largest clones hold approximately 17%. J is TRBJ2-1 and V is TRBV5-4; the TRBD2 assignment by TCRdb is unverifiable without DNA. This TCR was sampled from a woman aged 18 to 75 in good health. Sequenced input: blood T cells: a sorted CD56 or NKG2C T cell subset, CD4+ or CD8+ T cells, or bulk PBMC T cells (not recorded which). CDR3 residues: CASSLGLSSGITEQFF.